A single sample gave rise to the 5 T cell receptor beta chains below, sequenced in a study of blood T cell repertoires in COVID-19. Repertoires were generated with immunoSEQ multiplex PCR, while TCRdb's copy carries only in-frame clones and drops some. The sample has under 80,000 clones, roughly 84% seen once. Source material: peripheral blood. These receptors were collected from a woman between 55 and 75 years old with acute or convalescent COVID-19.

The chain carries TRBV11-2 and TRBJ2-7; 8 nucleotides line up with TRBD1. The CDR3 length is 14 residues. V gave up 5 bases and J gave up 5 bases; unmatched junction bases: 8. Germline CDR1 is SGHAT and CDR2 is FQNNGV. The CDR3 nucleotides are TGTGCCAGCAGCCGACCAAGACAGGGGAACGAGCAGTACTTC. Protein: CASSRPRQGNEQYF.

The chain combines TRBV30 with TRBJ2-2; 8 positions agree with TRBD2. The CDR3 extends over 14 amino acids. Trimming removed 1 base from V and 4 bases from J; junction bases left unmatched: 2. Germline CDR1 reads GTSNPN; CDR2 reads SVGIG (reference sequence). DNA for the CDR3: TGTGCCTGGAGTGGGACTAGCCGCACCGGGGAGCTGTTTTTT. It is translated as CAWSGTSRTGELFF.

There are a few counts of this clone. The chain combines TRBV18 with TRBJ1-2, with 8 nucleotides matching TRBD1. The germline V gene has CDR1 KGHSH and CDR2 LQKENI. This CDR3 has 15 residues. The V and J ends lost 3 bases and 6 bases, in that order; junction bases with no gene match: 9. The CDR3 sequence is CASSPTFRTGHGYTF. Written as DNA, the CDR3 is TGTGCCAGCTCACCCACGTTCCGGACAGGGCATGGCTACACCTTC.

The chain has TRBV7-2 and TRBJ2-1; weak D call: TRBD1 (5 bases). This CDR3 has 14 amino acids. Per the germline V gene, CDR1 is SGHTA and CDR2 is FQGNSA. Trimming removed 3 bases at V and 3 bases at J, with 9 bases between. The DNA of the CDR3 is TGTGCCAGCAGCTTCGAAGACAGCTACAATGAGCAGTTCTTC. This encodes CASSFEDSYNEQFF.

The chain uses TRBV5-1 and TRBJ2-2; tentative D call: TRBD1 (6 bases). The CDR3 is 15 amino acids. Germline CDR1 reads SGHRS; CDR2 reads YFSETQ. V was cut by 4 bases and J by 0 bases, with 10 bases left in between. CDR3 sequence reads: CASSPGTSNTGELFF. In DNA form, the CDR3 reads TGCGCCAGCAGCCCTGGGACATCGAACACCGGGGAGCTGTTTTTT.